This passage covers 21 T cell receptor beta chains from one sample sequenced in a study of blood T cell repertoires in COVID-19. Generated by immunoSEQ multiplex PCR, the TCRdb table keeps only in-frame clones and is missing some. This sample carries roughly 670,000 clones, approximately 90% of them seen once, and the ten largest clones take about 0.26%. The sequencing input was peripheral blood. Receptor source: a young woman with acute or convalescent COVID-19.

The table lists this clone with a few counts. The V and J genes are TRBV6-4 and TRBJ2-2, with 9 bases matching TRBD1. The junction had 6 bases not matched to a gene; V was cut back by 3 bases and J by 4 bases. In germline, CDR1 is MRHNA, CDR2 SNTAGT. This CDR3 region has 16 residues. As DNA, the CDR3 is TGTGCCAGCAGTGATTCGGGACAGGGCGGCACCGGGGAGCTGTTTTTT. Translating it yields CASSDSGQGGTGELFF.

This clone was counted a few times. The rearrangement links TRBV4-3 to TRBJ1-4; TRBD1 matches at 11 bases. After removal of 2 bases from V and 6 bases from J, the junction contained 5 bases not matched to a gene. Germline lookup yields CDR1 LGHNA and CDR2 YSLEER. This CDR3 is 16 amino acids long. The chain's CDR3 is CASSQQPGQGDEKLFF. The CDR3 DNA is TGCGCCAGCAGCCAACAACCGGGACAGGGGGATGAAAAACTGTTTTTT.

The chain combines TRBV9 with TRBJ2-1; D possibly corresponds to TRBD2 (5 bases). The CDR3 loop spans 15 amino acids. CDR1 and CDR2 (germline): SGDLS, YYNGEE. V lost 0 bases and J lost 4, with 11 bases in between. Written as DNA, the CDR3 is TGTGCCAGCAGCGTAGGTTTCGGGGTTTACAATGAGCAGTTCTTC. The encoded protein is CASSVGFGVYNEQFF.

The chain combines TRBV12-3 or TRBV12-4 with TRBJ2-2, with a tentative D call TRBD1 (6 bases). The CDR3 is 11 amino acids. Trimming pared 6 bases from V and 13 bases from J, leaving 12 bases between. The CDR3 spells CASSTGLALFF. The CDR3 region has the DNA TGTGCCAGCAGCACAGGGTTAGCGCTGTTTTTT.

The rearrangement uses TRBV12-5 and TRBJ1-1, with 8 bases aligning to TRBD1. Looked up from germline, CDR1 is LGHNT and CDR2 is FRNRAP. The ends lost 6 bases at V and 1 base at J; junction bases unmatched: 22. This CDR3 has 20 residues. The CDR3 coding sequence is TGTGCTAGTGGCTACACTTTACCCGGGAACAGGGGGTTGGAGAACACTGAAGCTTTCTTT. It encodes CASGYTLPGNRGLENTEAFF.

The chain combines TRBV24-1 with TRBJ1-5; no clear D. The CDR3 covers 12 residues. V was pared by 3 bases and J by 13 bases, with 12 bases between. Germline V gene data show CDR1 as KGHDR and CDR2 as SFDVKD. The CDR3 region is CATSDATRTQHF. CDR3 DNA: TGTGCCACCAGTGATGCGACACGGACTCAGCATTTT.

This rearrangement joins TRBV24-1 to TRBJ1-4, with 7 bases fitting TRBD1. J lost 5 bases, V lost 4 bases, and 6 bases had no gene match. The CDR3 is made up of 15 amino acids. In germline, CDR1 is KGHDR, CDR2 SFDVKD. The CDR3 spells CATSEAGTANEKLFF. Written as DNA, the CDR3 is TGTGCCACCAGTGAAGCCGGGACAGCGAATGAAAAACTGTTTTTT.

This chain connects TRBV6-1 to TRBJ2-5; D is possibly TRBD1 (6 bases). Germline assignment: CDR1 MNHNS and CDR2 SASEGT. The CDR3 consists of 14 residues. Trimming left V 3 bases short and J 1 base short, with 9 bases between. The CDR3 here is CASSDATGQETQYF. The CDR3 DNA is TGTGCCAGCAGTGACGCGACAGGCCAAGAGACCCAGTACTTC.

This chain connects TRBV29-1 to TRBJ1-2, with unresolved D. The V end lost 5 bases, the J end lost 0 bases, and 7 bases lay between the germline ends. The CDR3 is 12 residues long. CDR1 SQVTM and CDR2 ANQGSEA come from the germline V gene. CDR3 region: CSVFPANYGYTF. The DNA for the CDR3 is TGCAGCGTTTTTCCAGCTAACTATGGCTACACCTTC.

The chain is built from TRBV9 and TRBJ1-2; D is undetermined. Trimming took 3 bases from V and 1 from J, leaving 10 bases between them. Germline V gene lookup returns CDR1 SGDLS and CDR2 YYNGEE. CDR3 length equals 14 residues. The CDR3, as DNA: TGTGCCAGCAGCGACGGGAAAAATAACTATGGCTACACCTTC. It translates to CASSDGKNNYGYTF.

The rearrangement joins TRBV6-5 to TRBJ1-2; D call uncertain. The CDR3 has 13 residues. CDR1 and CDR2 (germline): MNHEY, SVGAGI. With 7 bases removed from V and 4 bases from J, the gap between germline ends came to 13 bases. In DNA form, the CDR3 reads TGTGCCAGCAACCAACACCGATCCTATGGCTACACCTTC. This encodes CASNQHRSYGYTF.

CDR3: CASSDDTSYEQYF. The CDR3 DNA follows: TGTGCCAGCAGCGACGACACCTCCTACGAGCAGTACTTC. The chain couples TRBV5-4 to TRBJ2-7; D uncertain. Germline lookup yields CDR1 SGHNT and CDR2 YYREEE (reference sequence). CDR3 length: 13 amino acids. Trimming left V 4 bases short and J 0 bases short, with 8 bases between.

The CDR3 DNA is TGTGCCAGCAGTGAACGGGGCAGGGGCACTGGAAACACCATATATTTT. Amino acid sequence: CASSERGRGTGNTIYF. This sequence joins TRBV6-1 and TRBJ1-3; a possible D gene is TRBD1 (6 bases). Germline CDR1 and CDR2: MNHNS and SASEGT. Trimming removed 2 bases at V and 2 bases at J, with 13 bases between. CDR3 length: 16 amino acids.

The V gene is TRBV12-5, the J gene TRBJ2-6; D may be TRBD2 (6 bases). The germline gives CDR1 LGHNT, CDR2 FRNRAP. This CDR3 has 21 amino acids. Trimming shortened V by 4 bases and J by 0 bases, and 25 bases separated the two germline ends. CDR3 bases: TGTGCTAGTGGTTCCTTACCCACCCGGGGACTCCCATCCTCTGGGGCCAACGTCCTGACTTTC. Translated: CASGSLPTRGLPSSGANVLTF. Together with reference TRBV12-5 and TRBJ2-6, the CDR3 gives the full variable domain: DARVTQTPRHKVTEMGQEVTMRCQPILGHNTVFWYRQTMMQGLELLAYFRNRAPLDDSGMPKDRFSAEMPDATLATLKIQPSEPRDSAVYFCASGSLPTRGLPSSGANVLTFGAGSRLTVL.

This clone was recorded once. The chain carries TRBV6-6 and TRBJ1-2; D possibly corresponds to TRBD1 (6 bases). The length of the CDR3 is 12 residues. The ends were cut back, 7 bases at V and 6 bases at J, with 12 bases in the middle. Germline V gene sequence: CDR1 MNHNY, CDR2 SVGAGI (reference sequence). CDR3 protein: CASIGGADGYTF. CDR3 DNA: TGTGCCAGCATTGGGGGCGCCGATGGCTACACCTTC.

This clone was seen once. V gene TRBV4-3 combines with J gene TRBJ2-6; 7 bases match TRBD2. Germline trimming cut 1 base from V and 3 bases from J; bases unmatched to any gene: 6. Per the germline V gene, CDR1 is LGHNA and CDR2 is YSLEER. The CDR3 is made up of 17 amino acids. Here the CDR3 reads CASSQVGGVGGANVLTF. CDR3 nucleotides: TGCGCCAGCAGCCAAGTGGGAGGGGTAGGTGGGGCCAACGTCCTGACTTTC.

The chain combines TRBV5-1 with TRBJ2-5, with a weak D call TRBD2 (7 bases). This CDR3 region has 12 residues. The germline gives CDR1 SGHRS, CDR2 YFSETQ. Trimming shortened V by 9 bases and J by 5 bases, and 14 bases separated the two germline ends. The DNA of the CDR3 is TGCGCCACGGGATGGGGGGGCGAGACCCAGTACTTC. Translated: CATGWGGETQYF.

The chain carries TRBV5-1 and TRBJ1-2, with 8 bases matching TRBD1. Trimming at V came to 4 bases and at J to 8 bases, leaving 13 bases not matched to a gene. The CDR3 covers 15 residues. Germline CDR1 and CDR2: SGHRS and YFSETQ. The CDR3 spells CASSHSPDRVGGYTF. CDR3 nucleotide sequence: TGCGCCAGCAGCCACTCCCCGGACAGGGTAGGGGGCTACACCTTC.

The chain uses TRBV27 and TRBJ2-6, with D possibly matching TRBD2 (5 bases). CDR1 MNHEY and CDR2 SMNVEV come from the germline V gene (reference sequence). CDR3 size: 19 residues. Trimming cost V 2 bases and J 0 bases, with 17 bases left between them. This CDR3 is CASSLKFGRALSGANVLTF. The CDR3 nucleotides read TGTGCCAGCAGTTTAAAATTTGGGCGGGCCCTCTCTGGGGCCAACGTCCTGACTTTC.

This chain uses TRBV4-2 with TRBJ1-3; D is unresolved. The CDR3 totals 15 residues. The V end was cut by 1 base, the J end by 3 bases, with 10 bases between. From germline, CDR1 is LGHNA and CDR2 YNFKEQ. Here the CDR3 DNA reads TGTGCCAGCAGCCAAGGGAGGACGTATGGAAACACCATATATTTT. Its translation: CASSQGRTYGNTIYF.

J is TRBJ1-2 and V is TRBV28; TRBD1 might be the D (5 bases). Germline CDR1 reads MDHEN; CDR2 reads SYDVKM. V was trimmed by 6 bases and J by 4 bases, leaving 18 bases between them. This CDR3 comprises 15 residues. In nucleotides, the CDR3 is TGTGCCAGCAGCCCAGGACAAGCAATTCGCTATGGCTACACCTTC. It encodes CASSPGQAIRYGYTF.